The 5 T cell receptor beta chains given below trace back to one sample, sequenced in a study of blood T cell repertoires in COVID-19. Assay: immunoSEQ multiplex PCR; the TCRdb copy retains only in-frame clones and omits some. The sample records roughly 430,000 clones, roughly 87% being singletons. Material: PBMCs or T cells enriched from blood (not recorded which). These TCRs come from a woman between 35 and 50 years old with acute COVID-19.

This clone occurred once. J is TRBJ1-2 and V is TRBV27, with 8 bases matching TRBD1. J lost 8 bases, V lost 0 bases, and 8 bases had no gene match. In germline, CDR1 is MNHEY, CDR2 SMNVEV (reference sequence). This CDR3 has 15 residues. Here the CDR3 reads CASSLSGGRGLGYTF. The CDR3 nucleotides read TGTGCCAGCAGTTTATCCGGTGGCAGGGGGCTGGGCTACACCTTC.

J is TRBJ1-2 and V is TRBV5-6; 8 nucleotides align to TRBD1. The germline gives CDR1 SGHDT, CDR2 YYEEEE. There are 14 residues in the CDR3. Trimming cost V 6 bases and J 8 bases; bases outside gene matches: 12. CDR3: CASTLGAGGGGYTF. The CDR3 DNA is TGTGCCAGCACCCTTGGGGCAGGGGGCGGCGGCTACACCTTC.

This chain links TRBV5-1 with TRBJ2-3, with 9 bases that match TRBD2. Germline V gene lookup returns CDR1 SGHRS and CDR2 YFSETQ. V lost 4 bases and J lost 1; bases outside the gene matches: 7. The CDR3 is 16 residues long. The CDR3 DNA reads as TGCGCCAGCAGCCCCGGGAAGCGGGAGGGCACAGATACGCAGTATTTT. It specifies CASSPGKREGTDTQYF.

This chain links TRBV11-2 with TRBJ1-5; D is unresolved. This CDR3 has 13 amino acids. With 5 bases removed from V and 4 bases from J, the gap between germline ends came to 9 bases. In germline, CDR1 is SGHAT, CDR2 FQNNGV. The CDR3: CASSPGINQPQHF. CDR3 DNA: TGTGCCAGCAGCCCGGGAATTAATCAGCCCCAGCATTTT.

The chain is built from TRBV19 and TRBJ1-2, with 10 bases matching TRBD1. Germline V lookup: CDR1 LNHDA, CDR2 SQIVND (reference sequence). The CDR3 runs 15 residues. Trimming took 2 bases from V and 7 from J; bases not matched to a gene: 7. CDR3 DNA: TGTGCCAGTAGTATACTCCGGGACAGGGGCTCTGGCTACACCTTC. Encoded protein: CASSILRDRGSGYTF.